Listed here are 16 T cell receptor beta chains from one sample, sequenced in a study of blood T cell repertoires in COVID-19. This table comes from immunoSEQ multiplex PCR, and its TCRdb copy is limited to in-frame clones, with some not included. The table has over 200,000 clones, around 90% seen once. The material sequenced was peripheral blood. The source of these receptors is a man aged 60 to 75 with COVID-19, enrolled during active disease.

This chain joins TRBV19 and TRBJ1-5; maybe TRBD1 (5 bases). Trimming stripped 4 bases from V and 6 bases from J, with 13 bases between. The germline V gene encodes CDR1 LNHDA and CDR2 SQIVND (reference sequence). The CDR3 runs to 14 residues. The CDR3 DNA sequence: TGTGCCAGTAGTAAGGGGCAGGAGAGTCAGCCCCAGCATTTT. This codes for CASSKGQESQPQHF.

V and J are TRBV3-1 (or the pseudogene TRBV3-2) and TRBJ2-7; 11 bases agree with TRBD2. CDR3 size: 15 residues. CDR1 is LGHDT, CDR2 YNNKEL, per germline (reference sequence). The V and J ends lost 1 base and 6 bases, in that order; junction bases with no gene match: 5. The CDR3 DNA follows: TGTGCCAGCAGCCAAGCTAGCGGGAGGACGGGCGAGCAGTACTTC. It specifies CASSQASGRTGEQYF.

The chain joins TRBV5-6 to TRBJ1-2, with D tentatively TRBD1 (5 bases). The CDR3 is 14 residues long. The germline V gene encodes CDR1 SGHDT and CDR2 YYEEEE. Between the trimmed V and J ends, which lost 2 bases and 3 bases, there was a span of 11 bases. In DNA, the CDR3 is TGTGCCAGCAGCTTCGACAGCCGATACTATGGCTACACCTTC. Translating gives CASSFDSRYYGYTF.

In nucleotides, the CDR3 is TGTGCCAGCAGGACTAGCGGGGGGTCCTACGAGCAGTACTTC. As protein: CASRTSGGSYEQYF. This chain links TRBV2 with TRBJ2-7; TRBD2 matches 13 bases. Losses at the gene ends were 6 bases for V and 1 base for J; bases not matched to a gene: 0. The CDR3 contains 14 residues. CDR1 and CDR2 from the germline V gene are SNHLY and FYNNEI.

The CDR3 sequence is CASRVAGGPGTIQSYNEQFF. Written as DNA, the CDR3 is TGCGCCAGCAGAGTAGCGGGGGGGCCAGGGACTATACAATCCTACAATGAGCAGTTCTTC. The chain combines TRBV10-2 with TRBJ2-1, with 11 bases matching TRBD2. This CDR3 is 20 amino acids long. Germline V CDR1 and CDR2: WSHSY, SAAADI. V lost 6 bases, J lost 1 base, and 17 bases stayed unmatched.

The chain employs TRBV4-3 and TRBJ2-2; tentatively, D is TRBD1 (5 bases). The germline V gene encodes CDR1 LGHNA and CDR2 YSLEER. The CDR3 runs 16 residues. Trimming took 0 bases from V and 0 from J, leaving 8 bases between them. The CDR3: CASSQELGANTGELFF. The CDR3 DNA sequence: TGCGCCAGCAGCCAAGAGTTAGGGGCGAACACCGGGGAGCTGTTTTTT.

The rearrangement joins TRBV29-1 to TRBJ1-3, with D tentatively TRBD1 (5 bases). Germline lookup yields CDR1 SQVTM and CDR2 ANQGSEA. This CDR3 contains 11 residues. The germline V and J ends were trimmed by 4 bases and 8 bases, with 9 bases remaining between them. In nucleotides, the CDR3 is TGCAGCGTTGGGCAGGGTGACACCATATATTTT. This codes for CSVGQGDTIYF.

The chain is built from TRBV7-9 and TRBJ1-6; 8 bases line up with TRBD1. This CDR3 has 16 amino acids. Germline V gene sequence: CDR1 SEHNR, CDR2 FQNEAQ (reference sequence). V dropped 4 bases and J dropped 9; count of bases not matched to a gene: 11. The CDR3 protein is CASSSPGTGPISPLHF. The CDR3 DNA sequence: TGTGCCAGCAGCTCCCCGGGGACAGGACCCATTTCACCCCTCCACTTT.

This chain joins TRBV19 and TRBJ2-5, with 11 bases identical to TRBD2. This CDR3 is built from 16 residues. The V segment lost 10 bases and the J segment 2 bases; nucleotides outside the gene matches: 12. The germline gives CDR1 LNHDA, CDR2 SQIVND (reference sequence). The CDR3 spells CATRGRLAGFQETQYF. The CDR3 nucleotides read TGTGCCACCAGAGGGAGACTAGCGGGATTTCAAGAGACCCAGTACTTC.

CDR3 nucleotides: TGCGCCAGCAGCCCAGGGGACATTCCTAATGAAAAACTGTTTTTT. Translated: CASSPGDIPNEKLFF. The V gene is TRBV5-1, the J gene TRBJ1-4; the D gene is possibly TRBD1 (6 bases). V was shortened by 4 bases and J by 3 bases, with 13 bases between the two germline ends. The CDR3 is 15 amino acids. Germline-derived CDR1 and CDR2 are SGHRS and YFSETQ.

This clone occurred once. The J gene is TRBJ1-5, the V gene TRBV6-5; TRBD1 might be the D (6 bases). V was clipped by 11 bases and J by 6 bases, with 20 bases between them. Germline loops: CDR1 MNHEY, CDR2 SVGAGI. The CDR3 covers 14 residues. The CDR3 protein is CAGMAGGEVQPQHF. CDR3 DNA: TGTGCCGGCATGGCGGGGGGCGAAGTTCAGCCCCAGCATTTT.

The DNA of the CDR3 is TGCAGCGTGGCCCGCCTTCAGGGGCATGGCTACACCTTC. This encodes CSVARLQGHGYTF. V gene TRBV29-1 combines with J gene TRBJ1-2; the D gene is possibly TRBD1 (6 bases). The CDR3 contains 13 residues. Germline values: CDR1 SQVTM, CDR2 ANQGSEA. The germline V and J ends were trimmed by 6 bases and 6 bases, with 17 bases remaining between them.

V usage is TRBV14 and J usage is TRBJ1-1; 7 bases are a match to TRBD1. V shed 3 bases, J shed 3 bases, and the junction held 10 bases outside the gene matches. This CDR3 contains 16 residues. Germline V gene sequence: CDR1 SGHDN, CDR2 FVKESK. The CDR3 DNA reads as TGTGCCAGCAGCCATGGACAGGCATTCGGGGACACTGAAGCTTTCTTT. This translates into CASSHGQAFGDTEAFF.

The chain recombines TRBV27 with TRBJ1-5; TRBD1 aligns across 8 bases. Germline V gives CDR1 MNHEY, CDR2 SMNVEV (reference sequence). Trimming at V came to 5 bases and at J to 6 bases, leaving 6 bases not matched to a gene. CDR3 length: 14 amino acids. The DNA of the CDR3 is TGTGCCAGCAGTAAAACAGGGGGAAGTCAGCCCCAGCATTTT. Translating gives CASSKTGGSQPQHF.

The chain recombines TRBV6-6 with TRBJ1-3; D not resolved. This CDR3 contains 13 residues. Germline CDR1 MNHNY, CDR2 SVGAGI (reference sequence). Trimming removed 2 bases from V and 6 bases from J, with 8 bases in between. CDR3 sequence reads: CASSYGFENTIYF. The DNA of the CDR3 is TGTGCCAGCAGTTACGGCTTTGAAAACACCATATATTTT.

The V call is TRBV5-5, the J call TRBJ1-6, with 8 bases that match TRBD1. The germline V gene encodes CDR1 SGHKS and CDR2 YYEKEE (reference sequence). V gave up 4 bases and J gave up 7 bases; unmatched junction bases: 10. The CDR3 length is 16 residues. This chain's CDR3 is CASSIRGRDRNSPLHF. The DNA of the CDR3 is TGTGCCAGCAGCATAAGGGGGAGGGACAGGAATTCACCCCTCCACTTT. The full variable domain, its missing parts supplied by reference TRBV5-5 and TRBJ1-6, is DAGVTQSPTHLIKTRGQQVTLRCSPISGHKSVSWYQQVLGQGPQFIFQYYEKEERGRGNFPDRFSARQFPNYSSELNVNALLLGDSALYLCASSIRGRDRNSPLHFGNGTRLTVT.